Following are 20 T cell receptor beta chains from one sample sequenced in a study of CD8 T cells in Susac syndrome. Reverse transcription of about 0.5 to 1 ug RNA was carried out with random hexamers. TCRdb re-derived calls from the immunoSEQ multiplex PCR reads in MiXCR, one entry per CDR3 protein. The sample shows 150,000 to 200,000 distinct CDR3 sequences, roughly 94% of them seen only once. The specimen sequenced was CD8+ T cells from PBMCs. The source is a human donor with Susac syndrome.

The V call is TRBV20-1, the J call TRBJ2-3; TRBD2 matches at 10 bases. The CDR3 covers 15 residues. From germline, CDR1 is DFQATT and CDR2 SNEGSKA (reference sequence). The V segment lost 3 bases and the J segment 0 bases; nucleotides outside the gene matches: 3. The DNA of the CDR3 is TGCAGTGCTAGTTTAGCGGGGGGAAGCACAGATACGCAGTATTTT. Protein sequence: CSASLAGGSTDTQYF.

The CDR3 nucleotides read TGTGCCTGGACCCTTAGCGGGGGGGAGCAGTACTTC. Translated, it gives CAWTLSGGEQYF. The rearrangement uses TRBV30 and TRBJ2-7; TRBD2 matches at 10 bases. J gave up 7 bases and V 4 bases, and 4 bases lay outside the gene matches. The CDR3 covers 12 residues. Germline lookup yields CDR1 GTSNPN and CDR2 SVGIG (reference sequence). The full variable domain, rest sourced from reference TRBV30 and TRBJ2-7, is SQTIHQWPATLVQPVGSPLSLECTVEGTSNPNLYWYRQAAGRGLQLLFYSVGIGQISSEVPQNLSASRPQDRQFILSSKKLLLSDSGFYLCAWTLSGGEQYFGPGTRLTVT.

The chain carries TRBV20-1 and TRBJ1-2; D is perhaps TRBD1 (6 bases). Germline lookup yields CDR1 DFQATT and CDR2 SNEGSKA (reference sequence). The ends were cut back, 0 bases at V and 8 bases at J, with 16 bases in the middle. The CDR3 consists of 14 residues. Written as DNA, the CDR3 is TGCAGTGCTAGAGATTCCCGAACAGGGCACGGCTACACCTTC. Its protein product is CSARDSRTGHGYTF.

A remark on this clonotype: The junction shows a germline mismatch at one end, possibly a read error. The CDR3 DNA reads TGCGCCAGCAGCTTGACCCCACTAGCGGAGCCCTTC. This gives the protein CASSLTPLAEPF. The chain is built from TRBV5-1 and TRBJ2-1, with TRBD2 identical over 8 bases. This CDR3 has 12 amino acids. Germline CDR1 reads SGHRS; CDR2 reads YFSETQ.

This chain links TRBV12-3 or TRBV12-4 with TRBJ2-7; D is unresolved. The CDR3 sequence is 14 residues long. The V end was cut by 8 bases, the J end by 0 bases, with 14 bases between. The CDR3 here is CASSPGPSSYEQYF. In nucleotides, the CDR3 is TGTGCCAGCTCACCCGGACCCAGCTCCTACGAGCAGTACTTC.

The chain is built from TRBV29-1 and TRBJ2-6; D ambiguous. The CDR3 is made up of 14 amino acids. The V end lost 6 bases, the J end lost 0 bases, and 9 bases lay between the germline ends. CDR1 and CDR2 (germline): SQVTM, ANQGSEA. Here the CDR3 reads CSVAQSSGANVLTF. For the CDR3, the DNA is TGCAGCGTGGCACAGAGCTCTGGGGCCAACGTCCTGACTTTC.

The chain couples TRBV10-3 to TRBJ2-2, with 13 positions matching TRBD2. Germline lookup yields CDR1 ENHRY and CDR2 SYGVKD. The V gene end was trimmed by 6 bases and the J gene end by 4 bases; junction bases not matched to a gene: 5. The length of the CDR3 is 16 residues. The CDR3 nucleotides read TGTGCCATCAGAACGGGACTAGCGGGACCCACCGGGGAGCTGTTTTTT. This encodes CAIRTGLAGPTGELFF.

The CDR3 DNA is TGTGCCAGCAGCCGCAGGCGGTACACCGGGGAGCTGTTTTTT. It specifies CASSRRRYTGELFF. The chain combines TRBV11-2 with TRBJ2-2; D uncertain. V was cut by 5 bases and J by 3 bases, with 10 bases left in between. Germline V gene lookup returns CDR1 SGHAT and CDR2 FQNNGV. The CDR3 has 14 residues.

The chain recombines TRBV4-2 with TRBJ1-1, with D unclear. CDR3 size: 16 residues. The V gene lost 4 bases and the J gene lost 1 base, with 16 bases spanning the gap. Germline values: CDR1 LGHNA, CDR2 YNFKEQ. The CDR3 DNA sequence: TGTGCCAGCAGCCCACTCTTATGGGGTGAGAACACTGAAGCTTTCTTT. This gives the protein CASSPLLWGENTEAFF.

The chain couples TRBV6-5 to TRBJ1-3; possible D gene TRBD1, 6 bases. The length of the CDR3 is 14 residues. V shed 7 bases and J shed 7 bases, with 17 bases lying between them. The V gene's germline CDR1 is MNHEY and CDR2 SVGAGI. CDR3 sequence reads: CASTNRADGNTIYF. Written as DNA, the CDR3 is TGTGCCAGCACTAACAGGGCGGATGGCAACACCATATATTTT.

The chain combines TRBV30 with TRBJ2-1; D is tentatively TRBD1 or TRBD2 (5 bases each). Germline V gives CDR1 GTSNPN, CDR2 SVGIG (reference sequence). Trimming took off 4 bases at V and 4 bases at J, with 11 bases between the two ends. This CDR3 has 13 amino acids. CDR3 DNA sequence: TGTGCCTGGATGGGGGACGCATACAATGAGCAGTTCTTC. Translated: CAWMGDAYNEQFF.

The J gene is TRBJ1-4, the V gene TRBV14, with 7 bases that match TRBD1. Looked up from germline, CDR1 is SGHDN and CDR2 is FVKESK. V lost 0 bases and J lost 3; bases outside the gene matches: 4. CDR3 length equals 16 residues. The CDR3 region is CASSQEAGTANEKLFF. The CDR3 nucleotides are TGTGCCAGCAGCCAAGAGGCCGGGACAGCTAATGAAAAACTGTTTTTT. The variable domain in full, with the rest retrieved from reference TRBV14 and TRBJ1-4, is EAGVTQFPSHSVIEKGQTVTLRCDPISGHDNLYWYRRVMGKEIKFLLHFVKESKQDESGMPNNRFLAERTGGTYSTLKVQPAELEDSGVYFCASSQEAGTANEKLFFGSGTQLSVL.

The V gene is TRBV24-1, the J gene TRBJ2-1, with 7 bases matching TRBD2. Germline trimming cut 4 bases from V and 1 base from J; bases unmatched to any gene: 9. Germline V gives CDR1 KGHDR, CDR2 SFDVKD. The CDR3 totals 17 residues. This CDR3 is CATSDAPIGRSYNEQFF. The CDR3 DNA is TGTGCCACCAGTGACGCCCCGATCGGGAGGTCCTACAATGAGCAGTTCTTC.

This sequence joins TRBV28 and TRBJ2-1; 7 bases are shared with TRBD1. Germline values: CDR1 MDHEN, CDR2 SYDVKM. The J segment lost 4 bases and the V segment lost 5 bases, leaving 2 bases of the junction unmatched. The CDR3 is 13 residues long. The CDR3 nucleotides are TGTGCCAGCAGTCCACAGGGGTACAATGAGCAGTTCTTC. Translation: CASSPQGYNEQFF.

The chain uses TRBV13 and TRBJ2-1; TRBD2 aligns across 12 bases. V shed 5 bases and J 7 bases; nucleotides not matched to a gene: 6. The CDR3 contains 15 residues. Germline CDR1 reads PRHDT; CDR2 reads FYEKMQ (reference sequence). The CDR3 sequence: CASSETSGGRNEQFF. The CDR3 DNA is TGTGCCAGCAGCGAAACTAGCGGGGGGCGGAATGAGCAGTTCTTC.

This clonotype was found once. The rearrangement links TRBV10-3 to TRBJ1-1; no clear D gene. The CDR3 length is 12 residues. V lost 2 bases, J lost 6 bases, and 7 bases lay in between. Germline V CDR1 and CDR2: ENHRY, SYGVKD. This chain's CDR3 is CAISETRAEAFF. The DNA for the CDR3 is TGTGCCATCAGTGAGACGAGAGCTGAAGCTTTCTTT.

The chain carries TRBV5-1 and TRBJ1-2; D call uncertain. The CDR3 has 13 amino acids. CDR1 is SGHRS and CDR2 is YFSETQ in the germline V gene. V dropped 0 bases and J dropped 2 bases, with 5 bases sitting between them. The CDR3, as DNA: TGCGCCAGCAGCTTGGCGGAGAACTATGGCTACACCTTC. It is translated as CASSLAENYGYTF.

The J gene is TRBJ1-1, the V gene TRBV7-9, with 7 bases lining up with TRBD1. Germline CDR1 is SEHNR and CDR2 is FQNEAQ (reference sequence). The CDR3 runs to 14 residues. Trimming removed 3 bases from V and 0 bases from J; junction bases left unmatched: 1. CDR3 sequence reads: CASSFGQVNTEAFF. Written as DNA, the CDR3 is TGTGCCAGCAGCTTTGGACAGGTGAACACTGAAGCTTTCTTT.

CDR3 nucleotide sequence: TGTGCCAGCAGTCTCCCAGCCACCGGGGAGCTGTTTTTT. As protein: CASSLPATGELFF. This rearrangement joins TRBV27 to TRBJ2-2; D ambiguous. Trimming removed 5 bases at V and 4 bases at J, with 8 bases between. The germline V gene encodes CDR1 MNHEY and CDR2 SMNVEV (reference sequence). This CDR3 has 13 residues.

This CDR3 reads CARRNPSPSDSVPYGYTF. The CDR3 DNA is TGTGCCCGACGCAACCCCAGCCCTTCAGACAGCGTCCCCTATGGCTACACCTTC. This chain connects TRBV7-9 to TRBJ1-2; D may be TRBD1 (5 bases). The CDR3 extends over 18 amino acids. Germline V gene sequence: CDR1 SEHNR, CDR2 FQNEAQ (reference sequence). V was trimmed by 11 bases and J by 4 bases, leaving 32 bases between them.